Detailed here is one TCR beta chain. The target antigen is unknown. The data were obtained in a study of lymphopenia after photon versus proton radiotherapy. Study results and caveats: Relative stability marked proton patients; photon patients lost diversity and naive cells. Larger post-nadir TCR diversity loss correlated inversely with survival in deceased patients.

The CDR3 runs 14 residues. The V end lost 6 bases, the J end lost 2 bases, and 13 bases lay between the germline ends. The germline V gene encodes CDR1 SNHLY and CDR2 FYNNEI. Produced via immunoSEQ multiplex PCR; TCRdb's table is partial and in-frame only. This sample has approximately 65,000 clones, with approximately 91% found just once. V gene TRBV2 combines with J gene TRBJ2-5, with a weak D call TRBD1 (6 bases). The source of this sequence is a woman in her 70s with pancreatic cancer. Sequences were derived from peripheral blood, sampled from a patient treated with photon-based radiotherapy. CDR3 coding DNA: TGTGCCAGCAGGACAAGGACAGATCAAGAGACCCAGTACTTC. Its translation is CASRTRTDQETQYF.